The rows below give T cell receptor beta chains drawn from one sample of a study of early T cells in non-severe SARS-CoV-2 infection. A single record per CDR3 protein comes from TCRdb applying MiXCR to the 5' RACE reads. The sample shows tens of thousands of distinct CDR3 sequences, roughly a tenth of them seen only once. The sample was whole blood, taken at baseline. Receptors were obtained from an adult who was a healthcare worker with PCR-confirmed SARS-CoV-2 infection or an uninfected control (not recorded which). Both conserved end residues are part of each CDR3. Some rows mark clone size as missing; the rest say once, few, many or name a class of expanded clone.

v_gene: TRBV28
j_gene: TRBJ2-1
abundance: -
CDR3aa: CASGSAGPGNEQFF

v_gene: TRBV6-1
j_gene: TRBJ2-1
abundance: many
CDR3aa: CASSEFRLAGDLEFF

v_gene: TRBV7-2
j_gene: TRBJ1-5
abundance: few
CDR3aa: CASSPGTLRTQPQHF

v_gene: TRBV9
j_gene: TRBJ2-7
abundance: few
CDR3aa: CASSVGRQGEQYF

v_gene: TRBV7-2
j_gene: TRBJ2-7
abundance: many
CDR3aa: CASSSWTDKSYEQYF

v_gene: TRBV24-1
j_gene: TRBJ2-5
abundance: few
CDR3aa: CATSGGDPEETQYF

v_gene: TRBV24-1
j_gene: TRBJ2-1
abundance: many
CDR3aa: CATSAPQGRQFF

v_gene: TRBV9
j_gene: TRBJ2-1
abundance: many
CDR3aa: CASSEPGPRLLF

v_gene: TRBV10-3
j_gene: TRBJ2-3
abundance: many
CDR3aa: CAISPGTSGSTDTQYF

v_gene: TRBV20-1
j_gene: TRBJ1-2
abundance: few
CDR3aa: CSARVVGGWGGGYTF

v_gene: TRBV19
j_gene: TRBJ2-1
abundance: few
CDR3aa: CASSLGGGITYNEQFF

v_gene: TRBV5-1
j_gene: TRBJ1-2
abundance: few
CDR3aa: CASSFQPGQGAEGYTF

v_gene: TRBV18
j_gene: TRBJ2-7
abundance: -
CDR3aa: CASSPPGGYNYEQYF

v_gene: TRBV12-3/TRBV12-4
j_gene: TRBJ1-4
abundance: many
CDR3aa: CASSPGQGNEKLFF